The 19 T cell receptor beta chains listed next were all sequenced from one sample in a study of blood T cell repertoires in COVID-19. Produced via immunoSEQ multiplex PCR; TCRdb's table is partial and in-frame only. The repertoire holds around 300,000 clones, with 90% as singletons. Sample: peripheral blood. The receptor source for this set is a woman aged 40 to 50 with COVID-19, enrolled during active disease.

The rearrangement uses TRBV19 and TRBJ2-3, with 7 bases that match TRBD1. The CDR3 consists of 16 residues. Looked up from germline, CDR1 is LNHDA and CDR2 is SQIVND (reference sequence). V lost 3 bases and J lost 5; bases outside the gene matches: 11. The CDR3 sequence is CASSMIRTGVLDTQYF. CDR3 DNA sequence: TGTGCCAGTAGTATGATTCGTACAGGGGTTTTAGATACGCAGTATTTT.

The table lists this clone with a count of one. This rearrangement joins TRBV4-1 to TRBJ1-1; 8 nucleotides agree with TRBD1. This CDR3 comprises 15 residues. V lost 0 bases to trimming and J lost 8 bases; unmatched junction nucleotides: 8. Per the germline V gene, CDR1 is MGHRA and CDR2 is YSYEKL. This chain's CDR3 is CASSQDMDREREAFF. Written as DNA, the CDR3 is TGCGCCAGCAGCCAAGATATGGACAGGGAGAGGGAAGCTTTCTTT.

This chain connects TRBV7-3 to TRBJ2-1; D remains unclear. CDR1 is SGHTA and CDR2 is FQGTGA in the germline V gene. The CDR3 is 14 residues long. Trimming took 2 bases from V and 8 from J, leaving 13 bases between them. CDR3 nucleotides: TGTGCCAGCAGCTTAGCTAGTACACGGGATGAGCAGTTCTTC. Its translation: CASSLASTRDEQFF.

The gene calls are TRBV28 and TRBJ2-5; 7 nucleotides align to TRBD1. Trimming cost V 5 bases and J 1 base; bases outside gene matches: 7. CDR3 length: 15 amino acids. Germline lookup yields CDR1 MDHEN and CDR2 SYDVKM. CDR3 DNA sequence: TGTGCCAGCAGTCGAACAGGGGCCACCCAAGAGACCCAGTACTTC. Encoded protein: CASSRTGATQETQYF.

This clone was seen once. The CDR3 reads CASSQATSGDYTGELFF. Written as DNA, the CDR3 is TGTGCCAGCAGCCAAGCGACTAGCGGGGACTACACCGGGGAGCTGTTTTTT. V gene TRBV4-2 combines with J gene TRBJ2-2; 11 bases agree with TRBD2. This CDR3 has 17 amino acids. Germline values: CDR1 LGHNA, CDR2 YNFKEQ. After removal of 1 base from V and 3 bases from J, the junction contained 4 bases not matched to a gene.

The chain employs TRBV28 and TRBJ2-7, with a possible D match to TRBD1 (7 bases). Trimming took 2 bases from V and 3 from J, leaving 11 bases between them. Germline CDR1 reads MDHEN; CDR2 reads SYDVKM. The CDR3 is made up of 14 amino acids. CDR3 loop: CASSLGGTVYEQYF. The CDR3 bases are TGTGCCAGCAGTTTAGGAGGGACAGTCTACGAGCAGTACTTC.

The rearrangement uses TRBV7-2 and TRBJ1-2; D not certain. This CDR3 region has 14 residues. V dropped 6 bases and J dropped 0 bases, with 11 bases sitting between them. The germline gives CDR1 SGHTA, CDR2 FQGNSA. The CDR3 DNA sequence: TGTGCCAGCAGTCCCCCAGAAGCTAACTATGGCTACACCTTC. The encoded protein is CASSPPEANYGYTF.

This clone was picked up one time. This chain joins TRBV30 and TRBJ1-4; TRBD1 matches at 10 bases. CDR1 is GTSNPN, CDR2 SVGIG, per germline (reference sequence). The CDR3 runs to 14 residues. Trimming removed 2 bases from V and 5 bases from J; junction bases left unmatched: 2. DNA of the CDR3: TGTGCCTGGAGTCGGGACAGGGGAAATGAAAAACTGTTTTTT. Its translation is CAWSRDRGNEKLFF.

The rearrangement uses TRBV5-4 and TRBJ2-2; D is undetermined. Germline V gene data show CDR1 as SGHNT and CDR2 as YYREEE (reference sequence). Trimming shortened V by 4 bases and J by 5 bases, and 9 bases separated the two germline ends. The CDR3 has 13 residues. The CDR3 here is CASSPPRTGELFF. The CDR3 nucleotides are TGTGCCAGCAGCCCCCCGCGTACCGGGGAGCTGTTTTTT.

The gene calls are TRBV2 and TRBJ1-1; D ambiguous. The CDR3 length is 14 residues. Trimming cost V 7 bases and J 4 bases, with 16 bases left between them. Per germline, CDR1 SNHLY and CDR2 FYNNEI. The CDR3 spells CASNERVSGTEAFF. The CDR3 region has the DNA TGTGCCAGCAACGAGAGGGTAAGCGGCACTGAAGCTTTCTTT.

The CDR3 here is CASSRGTAGYNEQFF. CDR3 sequence (DNA): TGTGCCAGCAGTCGCGGGACAGCCGGGTACAATGAGCAGTTCTTC. The chain has TRBV6-4 and TRBJ2-1; D may be TRBD1 (7 bases). This CDR3 comprises 15 residues. Between the trimmed V and J ends, which lost 5 bases and 4 bases, there was a span of 15 bases. The V gene's germline CDR1 is MRHNA and CDR2 SNTAGT.

This rearrangement joins TRBV11-2 to TRBJ1-2; 9 bases agree with TRBD1. The germline V gene encodes CDR1 SGHAT and CDR2 FQNNGV. This CDR3 spans 15 amino acids. With V trimmed by 5 bases and J by 4 bases, 8 bases remained unmatched. DNA of the CDR3: TGTGCCAGCAGCCTGACAGGGGGAGGTGGCTATGGCTACACCTTC. As protein: CASSLTGGGGYGYTF.

This sequence joins TRBV18 and TRBJ1-1, with TRBD1 as a possible D gene (6 bases). With 4 bases removed from V and 3 bases from J, the gap between germline ends came to 33 bases. The CDR3 is 21 amino acids. The V gene's germline CDR1 is KGHSH and CDR2 LQKENI. CDR3 amino acids: CASSLQPRTDETGNGDTEAFF. In DNA form, the CDR3 reads TGTGCCAGCTCACTACAACCTCGGACAGACGAGACGGGGAATGGGGACACTGAAGCTTTCTTT.

This sequence joins TRBV2 and TRBJ1-2; D may be TRBD1 (6 bases). Trimming stripped 1 base from V and 2 bases from J, with 11 bases between. Germline V gives CDR1 SNHLY, CDR2 FYNNEI. This CDR3 region has 15 residues. The CDR3 DNA sequence: TGTGCCAGCAGTGAAGGCCGGGGGGCAAACTATGGCTACACCTTC. Residues: CASSEGRGANYGYTF.

The chain employs TRBV6-6 and TRBJ1-1, with 7 bases identical to TRBD1. The CDR3 has 14 residues. Germline V gene sequence: CDR1 MNHNY, CDR2 SVGAGI (reference sequence). J lost 7 bases, V lost 4 bases, and 9 bases had no gene match. The CDR3 protein is CASSSDRAFGEAFF. CDR3 in DNA: TGTGCCAGCAGTTCTGACAGGGCCTTTGGTGAAGCTTTCTTT.

The chain recombines TRBV7-9 with TRBJ1-4; D gene unclear. V was clipped by 4 bases and J by 0 bases, with 9 bases between them. Germline V gene sequence: CDR1 SEHNR, CDR2 FQNEAQ (reference sequence). CDR3 length: 15 residues. Here the CDR3 DNA reads TGTGCCAGCAGCTCCCGCGCTTCAACTAATGAAAAACTGTTTTTT. Protein sequence: CASSSRASTNEKLFF.

The J gene is TRBJ1-1, the V gene TRBV7-9, with TRBD1 matching over 8 bases. Germline CDR1 SEHNR, CDR2 FQNEAQ (reference sequence). The CDR3 loop spans 14 amino acids. Trimming took 5 bases from V and 8 from J; bases not matched to a gene: 10. The CDR3 here is CASSPRGGQEEAFF. The DNA for the CDR3 is TGTGCCAGCAGCCCAAGGGGGGGACAGGAGGAAGCTTTCTTT.

The chain uses TRBV18 and TRBJ1-4; 10 bases line up with TRBD1. The ends lost 3 bases at V and 12 bases at J; junction bases unmatched: 7. The germline V gene encodes CDR1 KGHSH and CDR2 LQKENI. The length of the CDR3 is 14 residues. CDR3 sequence: CASSPGQGYRELFF. CDR3 bases: TGTGCCAGCTCACCGGGACAGGGGTACCGCGAACTGTTTTTT.

The chain is built from TRBV7-2 and TRBJ2-1; 9 bases match TRBD2. Germline V gene sequence: CDR1 SGHTA, CDR2 FQGNSA. V was pared by 2 bases and J by 1 base, with 3 bases of the junction left unmatched. The CDR3 is 16 amino acids. The CDR3 here is CASSLRLAASYNEQFF. CDR3 DNA: TGTGCCAGCAGCTTAAGACTAGCGGCATCCTACAATGAGCAGTTCTTC.